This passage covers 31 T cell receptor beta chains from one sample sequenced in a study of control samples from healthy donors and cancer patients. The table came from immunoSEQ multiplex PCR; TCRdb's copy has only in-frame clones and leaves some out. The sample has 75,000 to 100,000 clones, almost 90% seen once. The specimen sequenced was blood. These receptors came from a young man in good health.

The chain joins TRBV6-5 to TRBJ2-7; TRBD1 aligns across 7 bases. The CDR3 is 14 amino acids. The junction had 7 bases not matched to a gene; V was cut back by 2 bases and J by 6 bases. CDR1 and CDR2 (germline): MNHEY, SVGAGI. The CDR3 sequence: CASSYIQGVGEQYF. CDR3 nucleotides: TGTGCCAGCAGTTACATCCAGGGGGTCGGCGAGCAGTACTTC.

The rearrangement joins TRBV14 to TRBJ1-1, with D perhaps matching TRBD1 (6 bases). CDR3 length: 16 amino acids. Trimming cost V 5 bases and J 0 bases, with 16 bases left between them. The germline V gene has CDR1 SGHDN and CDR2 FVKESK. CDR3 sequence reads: CASSGGGWGLNTEAFF. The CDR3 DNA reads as TGTGCCAGCAGCGGGGGCGGGTGGGGGTTGAACACTGAAGCTTTCTTT.

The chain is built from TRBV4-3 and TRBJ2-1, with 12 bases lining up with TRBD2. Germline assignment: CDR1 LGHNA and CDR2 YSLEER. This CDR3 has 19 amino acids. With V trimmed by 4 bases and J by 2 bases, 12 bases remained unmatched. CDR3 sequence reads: CASSPGLAGSLPPYNEQFF. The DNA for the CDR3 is TGCGCCAGCAGCCCGGGACTAGCGGGTTCCTTACCACCCTACAATGAGCAGTTCTTC.

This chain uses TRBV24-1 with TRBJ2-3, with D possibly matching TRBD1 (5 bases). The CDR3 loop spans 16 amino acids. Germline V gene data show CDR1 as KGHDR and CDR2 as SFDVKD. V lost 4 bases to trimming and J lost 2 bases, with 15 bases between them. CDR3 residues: CATSDPGIEPTDTQYF. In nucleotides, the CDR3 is TGTGCCACCAGTGACCCAGGGATCGAACCCACAGATACGCAGTATTTT.

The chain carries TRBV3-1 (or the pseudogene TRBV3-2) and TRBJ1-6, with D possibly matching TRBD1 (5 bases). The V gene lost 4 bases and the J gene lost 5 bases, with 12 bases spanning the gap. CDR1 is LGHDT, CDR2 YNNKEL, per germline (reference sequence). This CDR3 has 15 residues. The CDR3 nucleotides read TGTGCCAGCAGCCGGGGGGTCACGGATAATTCACCCCTCCACTTT. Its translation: CASSRGVTDNSPLHF.

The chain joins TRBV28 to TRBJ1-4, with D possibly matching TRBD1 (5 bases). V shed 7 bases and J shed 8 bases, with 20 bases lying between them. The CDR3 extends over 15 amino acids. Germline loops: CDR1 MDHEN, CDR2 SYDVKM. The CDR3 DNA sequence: TGTGCCAGCAAGGCCCCCGGGACGAATACAGAAAAACTGTTTTTT. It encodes CASKAPGTNTEKLFF.

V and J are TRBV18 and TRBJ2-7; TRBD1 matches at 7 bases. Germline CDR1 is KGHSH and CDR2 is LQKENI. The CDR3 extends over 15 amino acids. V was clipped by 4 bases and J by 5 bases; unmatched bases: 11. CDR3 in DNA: TGTGCCAGCTCACACACAGGGGCGCAAACTCACGAGCAGTACTTC. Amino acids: CASSHTGAQTHEQYF.

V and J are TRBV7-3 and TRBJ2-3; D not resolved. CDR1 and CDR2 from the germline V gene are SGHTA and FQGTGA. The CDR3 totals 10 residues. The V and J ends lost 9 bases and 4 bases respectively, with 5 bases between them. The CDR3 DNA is TGTGCCAGAGAGGCAGATACGCAGTATTTT. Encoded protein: CAREADTQYF.

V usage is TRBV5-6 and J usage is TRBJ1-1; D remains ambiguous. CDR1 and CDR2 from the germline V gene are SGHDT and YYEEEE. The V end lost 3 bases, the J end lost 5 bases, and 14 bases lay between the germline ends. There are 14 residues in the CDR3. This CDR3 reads CASSSFGRGTEAFF. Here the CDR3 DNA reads TGTGCCAGCAGCTCGTTCGGGCGAGGGACTGAAGCTTTCTTT.

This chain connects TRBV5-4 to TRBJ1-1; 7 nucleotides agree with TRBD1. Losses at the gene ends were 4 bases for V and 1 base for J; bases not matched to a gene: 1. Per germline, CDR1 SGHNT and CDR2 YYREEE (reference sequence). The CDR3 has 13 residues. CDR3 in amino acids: CASSGTANTEAFF. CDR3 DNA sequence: TGTGCCAGCAGCGGGACAGCGAACACTGAAGCTTTCTTT.

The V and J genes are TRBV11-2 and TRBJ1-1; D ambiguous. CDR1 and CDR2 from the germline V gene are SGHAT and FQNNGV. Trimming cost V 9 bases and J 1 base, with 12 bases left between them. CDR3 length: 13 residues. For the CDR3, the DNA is TGTGCCAGTAATTACGGGCAGAACACTGAAGCTTTCTTT. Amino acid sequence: CASNYGQNTEAFF.

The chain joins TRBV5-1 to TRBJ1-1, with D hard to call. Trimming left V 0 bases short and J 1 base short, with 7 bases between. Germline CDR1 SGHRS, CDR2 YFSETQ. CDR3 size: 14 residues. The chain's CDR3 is CASSLVAQNTEAFF. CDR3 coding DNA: TGCGCCAGCAGCTTGGTAGCCCAGAACACTGAAGCTTTCTTT. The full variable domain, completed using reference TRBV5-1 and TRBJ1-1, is KAGVTQTPRYLIKTRGQQVTLSCSPISGHRSVSWYQQTPGQGLQFLFEYFSETQRNKGNFPGRFSGRQFSNSRSEMNVSTLELGDSALYLCASSLVAQNTEAFFGQGTRLTVV.

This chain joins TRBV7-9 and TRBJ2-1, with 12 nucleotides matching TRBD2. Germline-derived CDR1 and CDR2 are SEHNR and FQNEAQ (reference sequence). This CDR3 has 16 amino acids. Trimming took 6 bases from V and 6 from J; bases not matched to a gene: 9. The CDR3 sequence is CASRPLLAGGRNEQFF. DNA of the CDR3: TGTGCCAGCAGACCCCTGCTAGCGGGAGGGCGCAATGAGCAGTTCTTC.

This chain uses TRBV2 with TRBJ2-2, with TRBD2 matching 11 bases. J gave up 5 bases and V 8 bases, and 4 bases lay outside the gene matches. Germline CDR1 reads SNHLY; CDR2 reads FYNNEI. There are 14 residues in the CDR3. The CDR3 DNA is TGTGCCAGCTCACTAGCGGGAGATACCGGGGAGCTGTTTTTT. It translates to CASSLAGDTGELFF.

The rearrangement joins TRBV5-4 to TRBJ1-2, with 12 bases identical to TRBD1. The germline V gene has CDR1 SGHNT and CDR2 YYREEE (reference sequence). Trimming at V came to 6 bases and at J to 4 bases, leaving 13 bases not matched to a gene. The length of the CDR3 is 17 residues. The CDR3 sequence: CASISDLGQGAGYGYTF. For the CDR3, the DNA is TGTGCCAGCATCTCAGATCTGGGACAGGGGGCGGGCTATGGCTACACCTTC.

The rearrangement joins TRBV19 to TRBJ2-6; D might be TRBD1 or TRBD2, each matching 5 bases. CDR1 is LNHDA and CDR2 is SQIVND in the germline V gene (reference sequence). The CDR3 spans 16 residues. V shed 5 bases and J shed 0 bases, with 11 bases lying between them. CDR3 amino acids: CASSLGRTSGANVLTF. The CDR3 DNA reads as TGTGCCAGTAGTTTGGGACGGACCTCTGGGGCCAACGTCCTGACTTTC.

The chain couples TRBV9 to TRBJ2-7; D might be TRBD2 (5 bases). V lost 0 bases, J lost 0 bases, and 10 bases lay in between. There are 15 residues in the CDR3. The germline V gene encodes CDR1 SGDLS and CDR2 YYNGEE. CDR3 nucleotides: TGTGCCAGCAGCGTAGACGGGCGGGCCTCCTACGAGCAGTACTTC. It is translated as CASSVDGRASYEQYF.

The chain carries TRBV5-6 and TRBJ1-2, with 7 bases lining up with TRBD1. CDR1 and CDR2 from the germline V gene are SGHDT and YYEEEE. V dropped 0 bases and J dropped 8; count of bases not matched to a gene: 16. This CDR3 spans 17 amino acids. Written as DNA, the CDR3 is TGTGCCAGCAGCTTGGTTGACAGGGTGAGGGATCATTACGGCTACACCTTC. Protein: CASSLVDRVRDHYGYTF.

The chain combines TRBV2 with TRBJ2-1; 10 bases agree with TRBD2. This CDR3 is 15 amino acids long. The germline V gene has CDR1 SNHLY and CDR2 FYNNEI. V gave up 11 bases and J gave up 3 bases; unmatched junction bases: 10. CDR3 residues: CAGQTGLAIYNEQFF. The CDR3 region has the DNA TGTGCCGGGCAGACGGGACTAGCGATCTACAATGAGCAGTTCTTC.

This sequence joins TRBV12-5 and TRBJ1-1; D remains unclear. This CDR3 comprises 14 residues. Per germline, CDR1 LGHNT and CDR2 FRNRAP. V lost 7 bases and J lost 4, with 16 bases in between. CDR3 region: CASVLDPPITEAFF. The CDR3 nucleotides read TGTGCTAGTGTTTTAGACCCGCCGATCACTGAAGCTTTCTTT.

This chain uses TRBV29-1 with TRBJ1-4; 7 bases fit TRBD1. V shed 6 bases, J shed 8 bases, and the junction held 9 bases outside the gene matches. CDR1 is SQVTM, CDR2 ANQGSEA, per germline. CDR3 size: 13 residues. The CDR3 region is CSVDDRVGEKLFF. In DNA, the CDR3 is TGCAGCGTGGATGACAGGGTGGGCGAAAAACTGTTTTTT.

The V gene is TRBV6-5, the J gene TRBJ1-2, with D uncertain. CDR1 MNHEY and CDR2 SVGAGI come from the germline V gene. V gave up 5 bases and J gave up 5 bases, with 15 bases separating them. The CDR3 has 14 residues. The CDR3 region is CASSQDGVQYGYTF. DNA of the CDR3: TGTGCCAGCAGTCAGGACGGCGTGCAGTATGGCTACACCTTC.

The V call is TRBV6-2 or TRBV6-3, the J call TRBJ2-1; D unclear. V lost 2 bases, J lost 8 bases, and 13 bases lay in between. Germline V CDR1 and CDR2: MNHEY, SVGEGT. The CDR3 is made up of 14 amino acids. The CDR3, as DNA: TGTGCCAGCAGTTACCTCAGCGTTCGCGATGAGCAGTTCTTC. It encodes CASSYLSVRDEQFF.

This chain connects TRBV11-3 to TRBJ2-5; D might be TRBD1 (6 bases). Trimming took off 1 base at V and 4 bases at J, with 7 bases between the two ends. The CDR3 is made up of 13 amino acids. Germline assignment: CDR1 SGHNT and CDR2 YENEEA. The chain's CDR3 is CASSLVGGETQYF. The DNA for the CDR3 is TGTGCCAGCAGCTTAGTAGGGGGAGAGACCCAGTACTTC.

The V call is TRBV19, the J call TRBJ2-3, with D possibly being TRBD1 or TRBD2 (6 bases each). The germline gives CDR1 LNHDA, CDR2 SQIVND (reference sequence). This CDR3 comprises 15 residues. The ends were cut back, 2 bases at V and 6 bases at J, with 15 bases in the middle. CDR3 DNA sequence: TGTGCCAGTAGTATAAGGCCTGGGGGGCGTGATACGCAGTATTTT. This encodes CASSIRPGGRDTQYF.

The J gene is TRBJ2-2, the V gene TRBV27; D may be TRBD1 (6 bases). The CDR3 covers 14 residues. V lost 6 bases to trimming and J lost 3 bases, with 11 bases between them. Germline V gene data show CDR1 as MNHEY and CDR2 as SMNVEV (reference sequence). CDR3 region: CASSPTGYTGELFF. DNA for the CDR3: TGTGCCAGCAGCCCTACAGGGTACACCGGGGAGCTGTTTTTT.

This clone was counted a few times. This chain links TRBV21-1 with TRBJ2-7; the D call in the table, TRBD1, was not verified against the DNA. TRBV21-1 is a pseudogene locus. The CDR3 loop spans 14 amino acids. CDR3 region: CAGYLQGSFSEQYF. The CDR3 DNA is TGTGCCGGATATCTACAGGGTAGCTTCTCCGAGCAGTACTTC.

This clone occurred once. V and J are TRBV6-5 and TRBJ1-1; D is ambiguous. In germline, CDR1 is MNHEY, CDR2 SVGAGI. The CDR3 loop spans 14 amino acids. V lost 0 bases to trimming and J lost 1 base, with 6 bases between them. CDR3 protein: CASSYSRKNTEAFF. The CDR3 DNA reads TGTGCCAGCAGTTACTCCCGAAAGAACACTGAAGCTTTCTTT.

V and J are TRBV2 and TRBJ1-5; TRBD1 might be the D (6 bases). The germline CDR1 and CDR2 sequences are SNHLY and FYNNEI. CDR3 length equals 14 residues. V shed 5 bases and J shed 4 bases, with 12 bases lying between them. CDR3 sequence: CASSLQGGNQPQHF. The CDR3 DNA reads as TGTGCCAGCAGTTTACAGGGAGGGAATCAGCCCCAGCATTTT. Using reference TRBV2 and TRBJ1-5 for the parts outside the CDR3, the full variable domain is EPEVTQTPSHQVTQMGQEVILRCVPISNHLYFYWYRQILGQKVEFLVSFYNNEISEKSEIFDDQFSVERPDGSNFTLKIRSTKLEDSAMYFCASSLQGGNQPQHFGDGTRLSIL.

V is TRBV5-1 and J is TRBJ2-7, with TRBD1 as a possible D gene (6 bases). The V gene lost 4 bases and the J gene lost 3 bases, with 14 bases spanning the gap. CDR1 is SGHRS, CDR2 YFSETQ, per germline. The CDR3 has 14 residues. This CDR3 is CASSTLPDSYEQYF. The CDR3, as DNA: TGCGCCAGCAGCACTTTACCGGACAGCTACGAGCAGTACTTC.

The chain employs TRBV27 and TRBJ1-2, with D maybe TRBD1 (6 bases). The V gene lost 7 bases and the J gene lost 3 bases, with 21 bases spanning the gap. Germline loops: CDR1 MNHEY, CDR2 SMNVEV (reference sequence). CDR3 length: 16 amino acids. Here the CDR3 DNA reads TGTGCCAGCACCCCCCAAGGGGGGGCGTGGGACTATGGCTACACCTTC. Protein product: CASTPQGGAWDYGYTF.